The 19 T cell receptor beta chains below all came from one sample that was sequenced in a study of T cells in Graves' hyperthyroidism and ophthalmopathy. The source material, RNA transcripts, was used to amplify TCR beta CDR3 regions. HTBI primers were used for first-round RT-PCR of the TCR CDR3. TCRdb recomputed calls from the multiplex PCR reads with MiXCR, one row per CDR3 protein. The repertoire holds hundreds of thousands of distinct CDR3 sequences, with around 13% as singletons. The sequenced material came from blood. The receptors were sampled from a woman aged 50 to 60 with Graves' ophthalmopathy.

This chain uses TRBV3-1 with TRBJ1-2, with D tentatively TRBD1 (5 bases). There are 14 residues in the CDR3. V was clipped by 1 base and J by 4 bases, with 10 bases between them. Germline-derived CDR1 and CDR2 are LGHDT and YNNKEL (reference sequence). The CDR3 bases are TGTGCCAGCAGCCAAGGGTTAACAGGCTATGGCTACACCTTC. It specifies CASSQGLTGYGYTF. The variable domain in full, completed from reference TRBV3-1 and TRBJ1-2, reads DTAVSQTPKYLVTQMGNDKSIKCEQNLGHDTMYWYKQDSKKFLKIMFSYNNKELIINETVPNRFSPKSPDKAHLNLHINSLELGDSAVYFCASSQGLTGYGYTFGSGTRLTVV.

As for this clonotype: At one of its ends the junction is not consistent with the germline gene, which may arise from a read error. The chain uses TRBV14 and TRBJ1-1; D is perhaps TRBD1 (6 bases). This CDR3 has 13 amino acids. CDR1 is SGHDN, CDR2 FVKESK, per germline. CDR3 nucleotides: TGTGCCGGCAGCCAGGGGATGAACACTGAAGCTTTCTTT. Protein sequence: CAGSQGMNTEAFF.

This clonotype was seen a few times. The chain links TRBV4-2 to TRBJ2-3; no definite D call. The germline CDR1 and CDR2 sequences are LGHNA and YNFKEQ. The CDR3 loop spans 15 amino acids. Trimming removed 4 bases at V and 1 base at J, with 12 bases between. The CDR3 DNA is TGTGCCAGCAGCCCCATTCATGGGGGCACAGATACGCAGTATTTT. It codes for CASSPIHGGTDTQYF.

This clonotype appeared once. A read error may produce the germline difference seen at one junction end. This chain connects TRBV29-1 to TRBJ1-4; D possibly corresponds to TRBD1 (5 bases). Germline V CDR1 and CDR2: SQVTM, ANQGSEA. The CDR3 runs to 15 residues. The CDR3 spells CNVYAPRGSDEKLFF. As DNA, the CDR3 is TGCAACGTTTATGCGCCCCGGGGGTCGGATGAAAAACTGTTTTTT.

This clonotype was found many times. Its ends do not fully match the called genes, so a read error is possible. The rearrangement links TRBV28 to TRBJ2-1; tentative D call: TRBD1 (6 bases). Germline CDR1 MDHEN, CDR2 SYDVKM. The CDR3 covers 16 residues. As DNA, the CDR3 is TGTGCCAGCAGTTTACCCGGACAGAATCCCTATAATGAGCAGTTCTTC. Amino acid sequence: CASSLPGQNPYNEQFF. Full variable domain (outside the CDR3, taken from reference TRBV28 and TRBJ2-1): DVKVTQSSRYLVKRTGEKVFLECVQDMDHENMFWYRQDPGLGLRLIYFSYDVKMKEKGDIPEGYSVSREKKERFSLILESASTNQTSMYLCASSLPGQNPYNEQFFGPGTRLTVL.

This clonotype was seen at least ten times. The chain combines TRBV29-1 with TRBJ2-5; 8 bases map to TRBD1. Germline V gene data show CDR1 as SQVTM and CDR2 as ANQGSEA. The J segment lost 4 bases and the V segment lost 4 bases, leaving 2 bases of the junction unmatched. CDR3 length: 12 amino acids. CDR3 nucleotides: TGCAGCGTTGGCGACAGGGGAGAGACCCAGTACTTC. Residues: CSVGDRGETQYF. Combining the CDR3 with reference TRBV29-1 and TRBJ2-5 gives the whole variable domain SAVISQKPSRDICQRGTSLTIQCQVDSQVTMMFWYRQQPGQSLTLIATANQGSEATYESGFVIDKFPISRPNLTFSTLTVSNMSPEDSSIYLCSVGDRGETQYFGPGTRLLVL.

The chain uses TRBV12-3 or TRBV12-4 and TRBJ2-3; D remains ambiguous. The germline V and J ends were trimmed by 2 bases and 2 bases, with 11 bases remaining between them. The CDR3 consists of 15 residues. The CDR3 loop is CASSLRRGFTDTQYF. In nucleotides, the CDR3 is TGTGCCAGCAGTTTAAGGAGAGGCTTCACAGATACGCAGTATTTT.

This clonotype was counted at least ten times. V is TRBV2 and J is TRBJ1-5; D gene unclear. Trimming shortened V by 2 bases and J by 0 bases, and 5 bases separated the two germline ends. The CDR3 is 14 residues long. Germline lookup yields CDR1 SNHLY and CDR2 FYNNEI. The chain's CDR3 is CASSEQSSNQPQHF. CDR3 coding DNA: TGTGCCAGCAGTGAACAGTCTAGCAATCAGCCCCAGCATTTT. Full variable domain (missing parts from reference TRBV2 and TRBJ1-5): EPEVTQTPSHQVTQMGQEVILRCVPISNHLYFYWYRQILGQKVEFLVSFYNNEISEKSEIFDDQFSVERPDGSNFTLKIRSTKLEDSAMYFCASSEQSSNQPQHFGDGTRLSIL.

V usage is TRBV2 and J usage is TRBJ2-3, with 9 nucleotides matching TRBD1. The CDR3 has 16 residues. Germline V CDR1 and CDR2: SNHLY, FYNNEI. V lost 6 bases, J lost 1 base, and 8 bases stayed unmatched. The CDR3 reads CASRILQGARTDTQYF. The CDR3 DNA reads TGTGCCAGCAGGATATTACAGGGGGCGCGCACAGATACGCAGTATTTT.

The chain carries TRBV20-1 and TRBJ2-7; TRBD2 agrees at 14 bases. Looked up from germline, CDR1 is DFQATT and CDR2 is SNEGSKA (reference sequence). V was pared by 5 bases and J by 6 bases, with 6 bases of the junction left unmatched. The CDR3 is 14 residues long. In nucleotides, the CDR3 is TGCAGTGCTCGACTAGCGGGAGGGCCCCGCGAGCAGTACTTC. It specifies CSARLAGGPREQYF.

This clonotype was counted ten times or more. The rearrangement links TRBV12-3 or TRBV12-4 to TRBJ2-7; 10 bases are a match to TRBD1. This CDR3 is built from 15 residues. Trimming took 5 bases from V and 3 from J; bases not matched to a gene: 7. The CDR3 DNA reads as TGTGCCAGCAGTCCCGGACAGGGGGTATTCTACGAGCAGTACTTC. It is translated as CASSPGQGVFYEQYF.

This clonotype showed up just once. The chain's CDR3 is CASSQGDTGELFF. CDR3 nucleotide sequence: TGTGCCAGCAGCCAGGGTGACACCGGGGAGCTGTTTTTT. V usage is TRBV14 and J usage is TRBJ2-2; D uncertain. V was trimmed by 3 bases and J by 3 bases, leaving 5 bases between them. Germline CDR1 is SGHDN and CDR2 is FVKESK. The CDR3 has 13 residues. The complete variable domain, with remaining parts taken from reference TRBV14 and TRBJ2-2, reads EAGVTQFPSHSVIEKGQTVTLRCDPISGHDNLYWYRRVMGKEIKFLLHFVKESKQDESGMPNNRFLAERTGGTYSTLKVQPAELEDSGVYFCASSQGDTGELFFGEGSRLTVL.

This clonotype was recorded many times. The chain employs TRBV2 and TRBJ1-5; 10 nucleotides match TRBD1. The CDR3 is 13 amino acids. Per the germline V gene, CDR1 is SNHLY and CDR2 is FYNNEI. Germline trimming cut 6 bases from V and 7 bases from J; bases unmatched to any gene: 3. The DNA for the CDR3 is TGTGCCAGCAGAGGGACAGGGGTCCAGCCCCAGCATTTT. As protein: CASRGTGVQPQHF.

This clonotype was seen only a few times. A much larger clonotype is one base distant, so this may be a read error. Written as DNA, the CDR3 is TGTGCCAGCAGCTCAGCGAACACTGAAGCTTTCTTT. This gives the protein CASSSANTEAFF. V usage is TRBV11-3 and J usage is TRBJ1-1; unclear D gene. Germline V gives CDR1 SGHNT, CDR2 YENEEA. This CDR3 has 12 amino acids. Between the trimmed V and J ends, which lost 4 bases and 1 base, there was a span of 4 bases.

The chain couples TRBV10-3 to TRBJ1-2, with 7 bases aligning to TRBD1. After removal of 4 bases from V and 4 bases from J, the junction contained 3 bases not matched to a gene. The CDR3 loop spans 13 amino acids. Germline CDR1 ENHRY, CDR2 SYGVKD. CDR3 region: CAISGDSTYGYTF. CDR3 in DNA: TGTGCCATCAGTGGGGACAGCACCTATGGCTACACCTTC.

The chain recombines TRBV2 with TRBJ1-6; the D is unclear. The CDR3 covers 12 residues. Germline V gene sequence: CDR1 SNHLY, CDR2 FYNNEI. The V gene lost 6 bases and the J gene lost 3 bases, with 3 bases spanning the gap. The CDR3: CASRLYNSPLHF. The CDR3, as DNA: TGTGCCAGCAGACTCTATAATTCACCCCTCCACTTT.

This clonotype occurred a few times. The chain links TRBV9 to TRBJ2-1; 9 bases are a match to TRBD1. The germline V gene encodes CDR1 SGDLS and CDR2 YYNGEE. J lost 7 bases, V lost 3 bases, and 20 bases had no gene match. This CDR3 is 19 amino acids long. The CDR3 spells CASSARPGQGIRLENEQFF. The CDR3 coding sequence is TGTGCCAGCAGCGCCAGACCGGGACAGGGAATTAGATTGGAAAATGAGCAGTTCTTC.

This clonotype appeared a few times. The gene calls are TRBV7-3 and TRBJ2-3, with 7 bases aligning to TRBD2. Germline CDR1 reads SGHTA; CDR2 reads FQGTGA. The CDR3 length is 16 residues. J was trimmed by 4 bases and V by 1 base; bases with no gene match: 8. The CDR3 is CASSLNPGLVADTQYF. DNA for the CDR3: TGTGCCAGCAGCTTAAATCCCGGACTAGTGGCAGATACGCAGTATTTT.

This clonotype was seen ten or more times. The chain is built from TRBV28 and TRBJ2-4; 10 bases fit TRBD1. From germline, CDR1 is MDHEN and CDR2 SYDVKM. J was trimmed by 7 bases and V by 5 bases; bases with no gene match: 8. This CDR3 is 15 amino acids long. In DNA, the CDR3 is TGTGCCAGCAGTATCCGGGACAGGGGCGGGAACATTCAGTACTTC. Residues: CASSIRDRGGNIQYF. Looking up the rest from reference TRBV28 and TRBJ2-4 gives the full variable domain: DVKVTQSSRYLVKRTGEKVFLECVQDMDHENMFWYRQDPGLGLRLIYFSYDVKMKEKGDIPEGYSVSREKKERFSLILESASTNQTSMYLCASSIRDRGGNIQYFGAGTRLSVL.